These 22 T cell receptor beta chains were sequenced from one sample in a study of cytomegalovirus exposure and HLA in healthy donors. The PCR used 60 Vbeta and 13 Jbeta primers. Profiling relied on immunoSEQ multiplex PCR, and the TCRdb table lists in-frame clones only, not all of them. The table has some 130,000 clones, about 64% seen once. Specimen: PBMCs. The receptors were gathered from a woman aged 40 to 50 in good health and CMV-seronegative.

The chain links TRBV5-1 to TRBJ2-7; TRBD2 matches at 11 bases. Germline V gene lookup returns CDR1 SGHRS and CDR2 YFSETQ. This CDR3 is 16 amino acids long. After removal of 0 bases from V and 3 bases from J, the junction contained 5 bases not matched to a gene. In DNA form, the CDR3 reads TGCGCCAGCAGCTTGGCCCCGACTAGCGGGGTCTACGAGCAGTACTTC. Translated, it gives CASSLAPTSGVYEQYF.

The chain combines TRBV30 with TRBJ2-3, with TRBD2 matching 8 bases. V dropped 3 bases and J dropped 4; count of bases not matched to a gene: 6. The CDR3 is made up of 14 amino acids. Germline CDR1 is GTSNPN and CDR2 is SVGIG (reference sequence). The DNA of the CDR3 is TGTGCCTGGAGGAGGCGGGGGGCAGCAGATACGCAGTATTTT. This translates into CAWRRRGAADTQYF.

The CDR3 spells CASSDGTSGGAGNTQYF. As DNA, the CDR3 is TGTGCCAGCAGTGACGGGACTAGCGGGGGGGCCGGGAATACGCAGTATTTT. This chain uses TRBV6-4 with TRBJ2-3, with 16 nucleotides matching TRBD2. After removal of 2 bases from V and 7 bases from J, the junction contained 6 bases not matched to a gene. CDR3 size: 17 residues. Germline assignment: CDR1 MRHNA and CDR2 SNTAGT.

This clone has just one count. V gene TRBV6-6 combines with J gene TRBJ1-1; 7 bases line up with TRBD1. The CDR3 has 16 amino acids. V lost 2 bases, J lost 1 base, and 7 bases stayed unmatched. Germline V gene lookup returns CDR1 MNHNY and CDR2 SVGAGI (reference sequence). This CDR3 is CASSYPPGQRNTEAFF. The CDR3 DNA is TGTGCCAGCAGTTACCCACCGGGACAGCGGAACACTGAAGCTTTCTTT.

The CDR3 DNA follows: TGTGCCAGCAGCGTACTAGCGGGGCCCACAGATACGCAGTATTTT. Protein sequence: CASSVLAGPTDTQYF. The chain combines TRBV9 with TRBJ2-3; 9 nucleotides agree with TRBD2. V lost 1 base to trimming and J lost 2 bases; unmatched junction nucleotides: 2. CDR1 and CDR2 (germline): SGDLS, YYNGEE. CDR3 length equals 15 residues.

The chain couples TRBV6-5 to TRBJ1-2, with D maybe TRBD1 (6 bases). Germline V gives CDR1 MNHEY, CDR2 SVGAGI. Trimming shortened V by 7 bases and J by 4 bases, and 16 bases separated the two germline ends. The CDR3 totals 14 residues. The CDR3 loop is CASTGALWGYGYTF. The CDR3 nucleotides are TGTGCCAGCACAGGGGCACTATGGGGCTATGGCTACACCTTC.

The table lists this clone with a few counts. The genes are TRBV5-1 and TRBJ2-5, with D perhaps matching TRBD2 (6 bases). CDR1 is SGHRS, CDR2 YFSETQ, per germline. The V end lost 0 bases, the J end lost 5 bases, and 17 bases lay between the germline ends. This CDR3 region has 16 residues. The CDR3 sequence: CASSLAAEGRGETQYF. Written as DNA, the CDR3 is TGCGCCAGCAGCTTGGCCGCGGAGGGGAGAGGGGAGACCCAGTACTTC. Together with reference TRBV5-1 and TRBJ2-5, the CDR3 gives the full variable domain: KAGVTQTPRYLIKTRGQQVTLSCSPISGHRSVSWYQQTPGQGLQFLFEYFSETQRNKGNFPGRFSGRQFSNSRSEMNVSTLELGDSALYLCASSLAAEGRGETQYFGPGTRLLVL.

There are a few counts of this clone. The gene calls are TRBV4-1 and TRBJ1-5; TRBD1 aligns across 7 bases. The CDR3 sequence is 16 residues long. V lost 3 bases to trimming and J lost 7 bases; unmatched junction nucleotides: 12. In germline, CDR1 is MGHRA, CDR2 YSYEKL. The CDR3, as DNA: TGCGCCAGCAGCCAGACGAGGGTCAGGGGGGTCCAGCCCCAGCATTTT. Protein product: CASSQTRVRGVQPQHF.

This clone is a singleton in its sample. The chain joins TRBV30 to TRBJ2-7, with a possible D match to TRBD2 (6 bases). This CDR3 is 10 amino acids long. Between the trimmed V and J ends, which lost 5 bases and 7 bases, there was a span of 9 bases. The V gene's germline CDR1 is GTSNPN and CDR2 SVGIG (reference sequence). This chain's CDR3 is CAWGAGEQYF. CDR3 nucleotides: TGTGCCTGGGGCGCGGGAGAGCAGTACTTC.

V is TRBV18 and J is TRBJ1-1, with D possibly matching TRBD1 (6 bases). Germline V gene data show CDR1 as KGHSH and CDR2 as LQKENI. This CDR3 region has 15 residues. V was trimmed by 0 bases and J by 6 bases, leaving 14 bases between them. The CDR3 here is CASSPPQGGFSEAFF. In nucleotides, the CDR3 is TGTGCCAGCTCACCACCGCAAGGGGGTTTTTCTGAAGCTTTCTTT. The full variable domain, with the rest looked up from reference TRBV18 and TRBJ1-1, is NAGVMQNPRHLVRRRGQEARLRCSPMKGHSHVYWYRQLPEEGLKFMVYLQKENIIDESGMPKERFSAEFPKEGPSILRIQQVVRGDSAAYFCASSPPQGGFSEAFFGQGTRLTVV.

The chain joins TRBV7-9 to TRBJ1-2, with D hard to call. Trimming removed 5 bases at V and 5 bases at J, with 15 bases between. Germline lookup yields CDR1 SEHNR and CDR2 FQNEAQ (reference sequence). The CDR3 length is 14 residues. This CDR3 reads CASSPGADWYGYTF. Here the CDR3 DNA reads TGTGCCAGCAGCCCTGGCGCAGACTGGTATGGCTACACCTTC.

The chain is built from TRBV27 and TRBJ1-2, with D perhaps TRBD1 (5 bases). This CDR3 region has 12 residues. The V gene's germline CDR1 is MNHEY and CDR2 SMNVEV (reference sequence). The V and J ends lost 9 bases and 8 bases respectively, with 16 bases between them. This CDR3 is CARVRVLRGYTF. CDR3 nucleotides: TGTGCCAGGGTCAGGGTCCTTAGGGGCTACACCTTC.

The gene calls are TRBV5-1 and TRBJ1-1, with TRBD1 identical over 7 bases. J was trimmed by 4 bases and V by 2 bases; bases with no gene match: 8. This CDR3 has 15 amino acids. Looked up from germline, CDR1 is SGHRS and CDR2 is YFSETQ. CDR3 amino acids: CASSFETGLGTEAFF. The CDR3 nucleotides are TGCGCCAGCAGCTTCGAGACAGGGCTGGGCACTGAAGCTTTCTTT.

The CDR3 spells CASSPEQELTEAFF. CDR3 nucleotide sequence: TGTGCCAGCAGTCCAGAACAGGAGCTCACTGAAGCTTTCTTT. This chain links TRBV28 with TRBJ1-1; TRBD1 is a possible D gene (5 bases). Trimming took 5 bases from V and 4 from J, leaving 14 bases between them. CDR1 is MDHEN and CDR2 is SYDVKM in the germline V gene. The CDR3 spans 14 residues.

The J gene is TRBJ2-5, the V gene TRBV30, with 11 nucleotides matching TRBD2. The J call may be mistaken, given a closer DNA end match to TRBJ2-7. Germline values: CDR1 GTSNPN, CDR2 SVGIG (reference sequence). The CDR3 contains 17 residues. Written as DNA, the CDR3 is TGTGCCTGGAGCCGACAGGGAAGACTAGCGGGGACCTACGAGCAGTACTTC. Translated, it gives CAWSRQGRLAGTYEQYF.

This rearrangement joins TRBV19 to TRBJ2-5, with a tentative D call TRBD1 (7 bases). The germline V gene has CDR1 LNHDA and CDR2 SQIVND (reference sequence). Trimming stripped 3 bases from V and 5 bases from J, with 13 bases between. This CDR3 is built from 14 residues. The CDR3 here is CASSISRGVETQYF. In DNA form, the CDR3 reads TGTGCCAGTAGTATTTCCAGGGGGGTGGAGACCCAGTACTTC.

The gene calls are TRBV5-1 and TRBJ1-2; 11 bases match TRBD1. Unmatched junction bases numbered 5, after V lost 4 bases and J lost 3 bases. In germline, CDR1 is SGHRS, CDR2 YFSETQ. CDR3 length: 15 residues. CDR3 nucleotides: TGCGCCAGCAGCACCGGACAGGGGGCGGACTATGGCTACACCTTC. This sequence encodes CASSTGQGADYGYTF. The full variable domain, in which reference TRBV5-1 and TRBJ1-2 provide the parts outside the CDR3, is KAGVTQTPRYLIKTRGQQVTLSCSPISGHRSVSWYQQTPGQGLQFLFEYFSETQRNKGNFPGRFSGRQFSNSRSEMNVSTLELGDSALYLCASSTGQGADYGYTFGSGTRLTVV.

This clone has only a few counts. V usage is TRBV6-5 and J usage is TRBJ2-1, with TRBD2 identical over 11 bases. The CDR3 covers 15 residues. J gave up 5 bases and V 2 bases, and 2 bases lay outside the gene matches. Looked up from germline, CDR1 is MNHEY and CDR2 is SVGAGI. DNA for the CDR3: TGTGCCAGCAGTTACACTAGCGGGGGTCACAATGAGCAGTTCTTC. The encoded protein is CASSYTSGGHNEQFF.

The chain links TRBV5-4 to TRBJ2-1; tentatively, D is TRBD1 (6 bases). V was cut by 4 bases and J by 7 bases, with 18 bases left in between. The CDR3 spans 15 residues. The germline V gene has CDR1 SGHNT and CDR2 YYREEE (reference sequence). The CDR3 sequence is CASSPSRTGRNEQFF. CDR3 nucleotides: TGTGCCAGCAGCCCCAGTCGTACAGGGCGGAATGAGCAGTTCTTC.

The chain couples TRBV7-3 to TRBJ1-2; 7 nucleotides line up with TRBD1. CDR1 is SGHTA, CDR2 FQGTGA, per germline. The CDR3 covers 16 residues. With V trimmed by 2 bases and J by 3 bases, 9 bases remained unmatched. The DNA of the CDR3 is TGTGCCAGCAGCTTAGGGGCCGGGACAGATTACTATGGCTACACCTTC. This sequence encodes CASSLGAGTDYYGYTF.

The chain is built from TRBV30 and TRBJ1-4; 7 bases are shared with TRBD1. This CDR3 contains 11 residues. Losses at the gene ends were 3 bases for V and 12 bases for J; bases not matched to a gene: 4. The germline V gene encodes CDR1 GTSNPN and CDR2 SVGIG (reference sequence). CDR3 bases: TGTGCCTGGAGCAGACAGGGAGAACTGTTTTTT. Amino acids: CAWSRQGELFF.

This rearrangement joins TRBV10-3 to TRBJ2-3, with TRBD2 matching 12 bases. Unmatched junction bases numbered 14, after V lost 4 bases and J lost 0 bases. The CDR3 covers 20 residues. Per germline, CDR1 ENHRY and CDR2 SYGVKD. The CDR3 nucleotides read TGTGCCATCAGTGTCTCTTCCTCTAGCGGGGGGGGATCTAGCACAGATACGCAGTATTTT. It codes for CAISVSSSSGGGSSTDTQYF.